The present entry profiles one T cell receptor beta chain with its context. Both 60 Vbeta primers and 13 Jbeta primers went into the PCR. Assay used: immunoSEQ multiplex PCR; TCRdb lists only in-frame clones, some missing. The sample lists 85,000 to 130,000 clones; 84% were seen once. The source of the sample is a study of cytomegalovirus exposure and HLA in healthy donors. The germline V gene has CDR1 MGHRA and CDR2 YSYEKL. The V and J ends lost 1 base and 8 bases respectively, with 8 bases between them. This CDR3 has 13 residues. The receptor was isolated from a woman between 18 and 29 years old in good health and CMV-seronegative. The sample taken for sequencing was PBMCs. V gene TRBV4-1 combines with J gene TRBJ1-4; D unresolved. Here the CDR3 DNA reads TGCGCCAGCAGCCAAGTTCGCAGAGAAAAACTGTTTTTT. The encoded protein is CASSQVRREKLFF.